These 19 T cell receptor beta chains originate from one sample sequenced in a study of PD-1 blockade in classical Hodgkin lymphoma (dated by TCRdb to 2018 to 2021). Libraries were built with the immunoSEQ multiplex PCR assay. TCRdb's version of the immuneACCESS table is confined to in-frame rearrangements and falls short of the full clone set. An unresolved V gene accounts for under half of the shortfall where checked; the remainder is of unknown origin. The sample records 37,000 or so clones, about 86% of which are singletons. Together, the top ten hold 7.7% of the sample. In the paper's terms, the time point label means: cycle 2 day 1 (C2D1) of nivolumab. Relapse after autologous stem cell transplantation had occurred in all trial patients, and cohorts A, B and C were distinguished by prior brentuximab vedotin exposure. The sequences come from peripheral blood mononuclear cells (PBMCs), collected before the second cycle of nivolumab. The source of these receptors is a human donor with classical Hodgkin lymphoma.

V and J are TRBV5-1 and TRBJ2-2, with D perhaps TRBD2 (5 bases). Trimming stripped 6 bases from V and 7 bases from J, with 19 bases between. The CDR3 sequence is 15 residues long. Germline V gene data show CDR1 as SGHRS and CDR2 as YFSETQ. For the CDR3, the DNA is TGCGCCAGCAACCACCCGGTAGAGGGCGTCGGGGAGCTGTTTTTT. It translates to CASNHPVEGVGELFF.

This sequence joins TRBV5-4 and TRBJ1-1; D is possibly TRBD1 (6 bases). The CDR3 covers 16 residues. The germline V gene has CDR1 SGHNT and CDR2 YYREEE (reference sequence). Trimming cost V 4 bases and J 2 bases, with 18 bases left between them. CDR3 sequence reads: CASSPLIGGPNTEAFF. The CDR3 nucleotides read TGTGCCAGCAGCCCGTTGATTGGGGGGCCTAACACTGAAGCTTTCTTT.

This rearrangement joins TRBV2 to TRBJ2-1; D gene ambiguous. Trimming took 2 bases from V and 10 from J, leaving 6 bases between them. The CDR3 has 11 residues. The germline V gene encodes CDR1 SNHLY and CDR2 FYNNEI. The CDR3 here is CASSERGEQFF. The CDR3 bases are TGTGCCAGCAGTGAACGTGGGGAGCAGTTCTTC.

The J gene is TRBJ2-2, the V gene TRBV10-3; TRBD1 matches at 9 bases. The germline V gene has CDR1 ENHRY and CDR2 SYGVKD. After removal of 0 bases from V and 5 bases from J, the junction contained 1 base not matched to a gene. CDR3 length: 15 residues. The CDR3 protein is CAISESGQGTGELFF. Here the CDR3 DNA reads TGTGCCATCAGTGAGTCGGGACAGGGAACCGGGGAGCTGTTTTTT.

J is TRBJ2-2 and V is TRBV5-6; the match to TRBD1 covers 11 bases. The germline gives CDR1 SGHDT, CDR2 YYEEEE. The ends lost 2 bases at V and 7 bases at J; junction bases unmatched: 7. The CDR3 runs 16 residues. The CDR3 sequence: CASSFGDRGYIGELFF. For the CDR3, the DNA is TGTGCCAGCAGCTTCGGGGACAGGGGGTATATCGGGGAGCTGTTTTTT. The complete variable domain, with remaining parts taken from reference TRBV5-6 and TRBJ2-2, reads DAGVTQSPTHLIKTRGQQVTLRCSPKSGHDTVSWYQQALGQGPQFIFQYYEEEERQRGNFPDRFSGHQFPNYSSELNVNALLLGDSALYLCASSFGDRGYIGELFFGEGSRLTVL.

The CDR3 region has the DNA TGTGCCAGCAGCGGGGGACAGGGCCCGAGGGTCCACGAGCAGTACTTC. This gives the protein CASSGGQGPRVHEQYF. The rearrangement uses TRBV11-3 and TRBJ2-7; TRBD1 matches at 9 bases. V lost 5 bases, J lost 5 bases, and 13 bases stayed unmatched. From germline, CDR1 is SGHNT and CDR2 YENEEA. The CDR3 loop spans 16 amino acids.

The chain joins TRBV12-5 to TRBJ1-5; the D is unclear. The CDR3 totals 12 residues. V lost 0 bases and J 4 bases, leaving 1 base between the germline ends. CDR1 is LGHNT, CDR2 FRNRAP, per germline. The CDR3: CASGLVNQPQHF. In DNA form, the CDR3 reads TGTGCTAGTGGTTTGGTTAATCAGCCCCAGCATTTT.

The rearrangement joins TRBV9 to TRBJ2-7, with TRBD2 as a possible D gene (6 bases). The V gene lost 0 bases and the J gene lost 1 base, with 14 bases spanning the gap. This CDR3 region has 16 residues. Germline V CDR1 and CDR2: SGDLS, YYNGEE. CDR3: CASSVGNGRTSYEQYF. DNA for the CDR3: TGTGCCAGCAGCGTAGGGAACGGGAGAACTTCCTACGAGCAGTACTTC.

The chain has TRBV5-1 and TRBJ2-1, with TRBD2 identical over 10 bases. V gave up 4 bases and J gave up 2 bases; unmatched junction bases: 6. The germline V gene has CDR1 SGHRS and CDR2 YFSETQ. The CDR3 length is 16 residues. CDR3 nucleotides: TGCGCCAGCAGCCTGGGACTAGCGAGGCCCTACAATGAGCAGTTCTTC. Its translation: CASSLGLARPYNEQFF.

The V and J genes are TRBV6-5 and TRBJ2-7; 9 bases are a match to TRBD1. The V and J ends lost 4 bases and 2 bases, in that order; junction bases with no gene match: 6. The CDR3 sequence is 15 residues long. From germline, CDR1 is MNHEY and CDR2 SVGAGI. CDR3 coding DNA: TGTGCCAGCAGTTCACCGGGACAGGGCACCTACGAGCAGTACTTC. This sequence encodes CASSSPGQGTYEQYF.

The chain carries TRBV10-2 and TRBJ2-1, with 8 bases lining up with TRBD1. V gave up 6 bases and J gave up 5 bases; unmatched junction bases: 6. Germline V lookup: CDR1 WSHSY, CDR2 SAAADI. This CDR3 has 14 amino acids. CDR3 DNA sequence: TGCGCCAGCAGAGTTACAGGGGGACACAATGAGCAGTTCTTC. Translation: CASRVTGGHNEQFF.

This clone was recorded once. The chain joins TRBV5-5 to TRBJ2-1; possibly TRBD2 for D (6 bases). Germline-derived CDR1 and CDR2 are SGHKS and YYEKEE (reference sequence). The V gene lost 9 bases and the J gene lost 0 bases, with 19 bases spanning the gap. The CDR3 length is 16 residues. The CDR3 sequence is CATKTMTGSSYNEQFF. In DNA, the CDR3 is TGTGCCACCAAAACCATGACCGGGAGCTCCTACAATGAGCAGTTCTTC.

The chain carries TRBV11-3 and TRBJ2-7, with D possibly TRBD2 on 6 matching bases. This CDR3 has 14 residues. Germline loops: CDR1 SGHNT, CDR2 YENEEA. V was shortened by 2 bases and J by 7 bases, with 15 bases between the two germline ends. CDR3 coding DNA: TGTGCCAGCAGCTTATCGGGCCTAGCGTTGGAGCAGTACTTC. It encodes CASSLSGLALEQYF.

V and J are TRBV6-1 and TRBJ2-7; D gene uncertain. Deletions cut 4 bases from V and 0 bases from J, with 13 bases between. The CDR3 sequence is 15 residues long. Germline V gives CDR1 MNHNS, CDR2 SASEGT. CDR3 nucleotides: TGTGCCAGCAGTGTTAGTCTTCCGAGCTCCTACGAGCAGTACTTC. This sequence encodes CASSVSLPSSYEQYF.

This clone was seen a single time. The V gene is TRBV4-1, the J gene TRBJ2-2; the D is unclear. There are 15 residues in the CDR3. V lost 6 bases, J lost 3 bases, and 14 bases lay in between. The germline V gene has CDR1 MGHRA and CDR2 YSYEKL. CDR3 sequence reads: CASSRVRFDTGELFF. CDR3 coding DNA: TGCGCCAGCAGTCGAGTAAGGTTTGACACCGGGGAGCTGTTTTTT.

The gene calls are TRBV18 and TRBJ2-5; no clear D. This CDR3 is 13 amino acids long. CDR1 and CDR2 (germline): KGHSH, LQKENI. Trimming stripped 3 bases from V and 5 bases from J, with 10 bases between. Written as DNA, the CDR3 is TGTGCCAGCTCACCCTACACATTTGAGACCCAGTACTTC. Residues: CASSPYTFETQYF.

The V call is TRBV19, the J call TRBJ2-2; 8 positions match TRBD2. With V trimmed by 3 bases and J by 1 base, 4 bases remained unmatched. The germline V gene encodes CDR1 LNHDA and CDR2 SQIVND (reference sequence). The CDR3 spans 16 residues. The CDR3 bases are TGTGCCAGTAGTATTATCACTAGCGGGAACACCGGGGAGCTGTTTTTT. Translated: CASSIITSGNTGELFF.

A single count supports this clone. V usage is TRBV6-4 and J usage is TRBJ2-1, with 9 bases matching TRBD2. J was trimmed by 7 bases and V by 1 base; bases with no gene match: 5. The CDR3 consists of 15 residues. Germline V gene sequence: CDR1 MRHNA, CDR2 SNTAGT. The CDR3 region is CASSDWLAGLNEQFF. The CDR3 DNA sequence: TGTGCCAGCAGTGACTGGCTAGCGGGATTAAATGAGCAGTTCTTC.

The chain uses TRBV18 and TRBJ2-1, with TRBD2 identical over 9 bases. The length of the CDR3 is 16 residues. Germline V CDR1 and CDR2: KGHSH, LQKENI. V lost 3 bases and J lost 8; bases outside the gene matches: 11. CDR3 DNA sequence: TGTGCCAGCTCACCTACGATCGCGGCGGGAGGGGATGAGCAGTTCTTC. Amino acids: CASSPTIAAGGDEQFF.